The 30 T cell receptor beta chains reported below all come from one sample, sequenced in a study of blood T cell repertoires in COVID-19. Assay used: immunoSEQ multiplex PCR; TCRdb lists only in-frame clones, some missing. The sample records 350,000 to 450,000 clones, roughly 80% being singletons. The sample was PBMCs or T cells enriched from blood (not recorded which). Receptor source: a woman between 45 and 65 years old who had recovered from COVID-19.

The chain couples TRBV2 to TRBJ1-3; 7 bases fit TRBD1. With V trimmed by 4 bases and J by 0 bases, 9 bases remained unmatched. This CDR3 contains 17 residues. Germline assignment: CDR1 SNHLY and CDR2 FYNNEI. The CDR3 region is CASSGDSLSNSGNTIYF. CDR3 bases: TGTGCCAGCAGTGGGGACAGCCTGTCTAACTCTGGAAACACCATATATTTT.

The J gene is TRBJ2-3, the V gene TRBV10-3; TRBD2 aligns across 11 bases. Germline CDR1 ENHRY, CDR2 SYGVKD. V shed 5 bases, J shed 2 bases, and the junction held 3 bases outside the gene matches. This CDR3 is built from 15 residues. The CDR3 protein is CAISRLAGSTDTQYF. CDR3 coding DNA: TGTGCCATCAGTAGACTAGCGGGGTCCACAGATACGCAGTATTTT.

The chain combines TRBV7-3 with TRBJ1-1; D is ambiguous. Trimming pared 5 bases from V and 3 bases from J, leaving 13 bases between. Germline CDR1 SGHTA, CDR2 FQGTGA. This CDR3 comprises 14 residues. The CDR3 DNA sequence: TGTGCCAGCAGCGAAAGAGCCCCGTACACTGAAGCTTTCTTT. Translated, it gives CASSERAPYTEAFF. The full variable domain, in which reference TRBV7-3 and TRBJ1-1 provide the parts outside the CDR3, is GAGVSQTPSNKVTEKGKYVELRCDPISGHTALYWYRQSLGQGPEFLIYFQGTGAADDSGLPNDRFFAVRPEGSVSTLKIQRTERGDSAVYLCASSERAPYTEAFFGQGTRLTVV.

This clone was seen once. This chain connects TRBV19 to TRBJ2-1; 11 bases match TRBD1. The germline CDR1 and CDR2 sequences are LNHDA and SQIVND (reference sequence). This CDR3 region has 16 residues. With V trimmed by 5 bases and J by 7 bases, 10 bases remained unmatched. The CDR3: CASSPYGQGARNEQFF. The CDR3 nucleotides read TGTGCCAGTAGTCCCTACGGACAGGGGGCGCGGAATGAGCAGTTCTTC.

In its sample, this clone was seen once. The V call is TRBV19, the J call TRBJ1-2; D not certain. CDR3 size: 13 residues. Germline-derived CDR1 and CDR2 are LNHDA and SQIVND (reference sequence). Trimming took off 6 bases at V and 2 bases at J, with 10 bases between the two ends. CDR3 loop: CASSPTENYGYTF. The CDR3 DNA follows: TGTGCCAGTAGCCCGACGGAGAACTATGGCTACACCTTC.

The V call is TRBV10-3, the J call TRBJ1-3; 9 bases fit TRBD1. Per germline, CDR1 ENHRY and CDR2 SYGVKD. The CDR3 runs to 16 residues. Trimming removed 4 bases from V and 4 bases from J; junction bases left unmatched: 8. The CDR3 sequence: CAISALQGAWGNTIYF. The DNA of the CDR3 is TGTGCCATCAGTGCTTTACAGGGGGCTTGGGGAAACACCATATATTTT.

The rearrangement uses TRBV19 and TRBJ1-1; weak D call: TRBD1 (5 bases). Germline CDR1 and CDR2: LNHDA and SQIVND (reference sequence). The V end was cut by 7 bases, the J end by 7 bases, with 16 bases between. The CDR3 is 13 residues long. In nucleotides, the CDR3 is TGTGCCAGTAACCCGGGCGGGGCCGTTGAAGCTTTCTTT. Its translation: CASNPGGAVEAFF.

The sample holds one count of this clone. CDR3 residues: CASSIGGPEAFF. CDR3 DNA sequence: TGTGCCAGCAGCATAGGGGGGCCTGAAGCTTTCTTT. V usage is TRBV11-3 and J usage is TRBJ1-1, with a weak D call TRBD1 (6 bases). Germline CDR1 is SGHNT and CDR2 is YENEEA. The CDR3 sequence is 12 residues long. Trimming shortened V by 5 bases and J by 6 bases, and 10 bases separated the two germline ends.

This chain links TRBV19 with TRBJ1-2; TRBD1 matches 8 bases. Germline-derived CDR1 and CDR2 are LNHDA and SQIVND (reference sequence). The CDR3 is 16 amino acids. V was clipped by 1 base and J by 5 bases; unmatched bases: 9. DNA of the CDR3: TGTGCCAGTAGTATAGCCGGACAGGGTTTGAGTTATGGCTACACCTTC. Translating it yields CASSIAGQGLSYGYTF.

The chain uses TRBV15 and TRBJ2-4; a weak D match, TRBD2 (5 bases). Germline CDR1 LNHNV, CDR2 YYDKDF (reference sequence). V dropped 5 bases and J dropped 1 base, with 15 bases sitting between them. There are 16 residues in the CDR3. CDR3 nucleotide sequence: TGTGCCACCAGCGATGGACTCAATAGGGCCAAAAACATTCAGTACTTC. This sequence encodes CATSDGLNRAKNIQYF.

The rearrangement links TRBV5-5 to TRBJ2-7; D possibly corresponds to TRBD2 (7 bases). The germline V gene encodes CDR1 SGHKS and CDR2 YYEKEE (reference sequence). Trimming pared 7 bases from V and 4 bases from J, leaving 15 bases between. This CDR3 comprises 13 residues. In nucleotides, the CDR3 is TGTGCCAGCGGGAAGGGGGGGCGTTACGAGCAGTACTTC. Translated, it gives CASGKGGRYEQYF.

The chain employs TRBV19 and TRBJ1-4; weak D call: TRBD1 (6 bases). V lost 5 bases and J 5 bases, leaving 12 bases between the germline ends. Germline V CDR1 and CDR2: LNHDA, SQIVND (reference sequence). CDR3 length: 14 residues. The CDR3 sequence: CASSGRGGNEKLFF. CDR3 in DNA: TGTGCCAGTAGTGGGAGGGGGGGGAATGAAAAACTGTTTTTT. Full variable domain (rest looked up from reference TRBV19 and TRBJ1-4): DGGITQSPKYLFRKEGQNVTLSCEQNLNHDAMYWYRQDPGQGLRLIYYSQIVNDFQKGDIAEGYSVSREKKESFPLTVTSAQKNPTAFYLCASSGRGGNEKLFFGSGTQLSVL.

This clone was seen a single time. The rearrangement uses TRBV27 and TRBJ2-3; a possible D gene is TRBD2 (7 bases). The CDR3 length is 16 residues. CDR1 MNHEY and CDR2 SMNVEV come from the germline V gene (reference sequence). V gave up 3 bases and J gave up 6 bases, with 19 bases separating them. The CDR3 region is CASSLRGPRGGDTQYF. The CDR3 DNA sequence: TGTGCCAGCAGTTTGCGGGGGCCGCGGGGCGGGGATACGCAGTATTTT.

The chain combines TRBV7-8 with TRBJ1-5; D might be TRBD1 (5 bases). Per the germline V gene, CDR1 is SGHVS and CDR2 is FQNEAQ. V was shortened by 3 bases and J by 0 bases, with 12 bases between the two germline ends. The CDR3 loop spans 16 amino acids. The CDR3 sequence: CASSFDRGHSNQPQHF. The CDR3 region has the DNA TGTGCCAGCAGCTTTGACCGCGGACATAGCAATCAGCCCCAGCATTTT.

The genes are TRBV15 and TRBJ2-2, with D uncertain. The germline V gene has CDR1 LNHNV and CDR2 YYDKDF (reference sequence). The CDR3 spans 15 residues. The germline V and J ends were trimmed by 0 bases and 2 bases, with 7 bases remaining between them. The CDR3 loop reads CATSRDRLNTGELFF. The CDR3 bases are TGTGCCACCAGCAGAGATCGACTTAACACCGGGGAGCTGTTTTTT.

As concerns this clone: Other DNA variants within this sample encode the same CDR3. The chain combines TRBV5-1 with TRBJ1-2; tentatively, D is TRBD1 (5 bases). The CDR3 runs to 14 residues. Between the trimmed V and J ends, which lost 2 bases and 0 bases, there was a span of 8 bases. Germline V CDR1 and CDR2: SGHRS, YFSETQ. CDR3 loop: CASSLEGANYGYTF. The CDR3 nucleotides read TGCGCCAGCAGCTTAGAAGGGGCTAACTATGGCTACACCTTC.

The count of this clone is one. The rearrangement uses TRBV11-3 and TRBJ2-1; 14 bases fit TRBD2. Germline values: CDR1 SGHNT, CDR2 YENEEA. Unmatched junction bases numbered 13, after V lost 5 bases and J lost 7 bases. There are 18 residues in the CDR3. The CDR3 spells CASSVRTSGGTGGNEQFF. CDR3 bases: TGTGCCAGCAGCGTACGGACTAGCGGGGGGACCGGTGGAAATGAGCAGTTCTTC.

CDR3 sequence: CASSLARTSGYNEQFF. The CDR3 DNA follows: TGTGCCAGCAGCTTGGCCCGGACTAGCGGATACAATGAGCAGTTCTTC. This chain connects TRBV5-4 to TRBJ2-1; 10 nucleotides line up with TRBD2. The CDR3 consists of 16 residues. Unmatched junction bases numbered 4, after V lost 0 bases and J lost 4 bases. CDR1 is SGHNT and CDR2 is YYREEE in the germline V gene (reference sequence).

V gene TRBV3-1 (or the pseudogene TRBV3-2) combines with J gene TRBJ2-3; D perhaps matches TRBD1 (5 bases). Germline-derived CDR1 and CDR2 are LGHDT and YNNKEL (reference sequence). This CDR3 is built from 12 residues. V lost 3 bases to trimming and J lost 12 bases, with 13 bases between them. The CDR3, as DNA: TGTGCCAGCAGCCAGCAAGTACAGGCTCAGTATTTT. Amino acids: CASSQQVQAQYF.

CDR3: CASSEEGRARITEQYF. The CDR3 region has the DNA TGTGCCAGCAGTGAGGAGGGCAGGGCAAGAATCACCGAGCAGTACTTC. The gene calls are TRBV2 and TRBJ2-7, with D perhaps TRBD2 (6 bases). Germline CDR1 and CDR2: SNHLY and FYNNEI. CDR3 length equals 16 residues. The V end was cut by 3 bases, the J end by 6 bases, with 21 bases between.

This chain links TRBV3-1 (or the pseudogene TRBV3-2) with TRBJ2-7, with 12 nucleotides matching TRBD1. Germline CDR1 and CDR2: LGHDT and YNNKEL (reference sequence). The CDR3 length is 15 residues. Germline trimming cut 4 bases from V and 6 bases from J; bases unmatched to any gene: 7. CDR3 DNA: TGTGCCAGCAGCCCGCCGGGACAGGGGGCTTGCGAGCAGTACTTC. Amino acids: CASSPPGQGACEQYF.

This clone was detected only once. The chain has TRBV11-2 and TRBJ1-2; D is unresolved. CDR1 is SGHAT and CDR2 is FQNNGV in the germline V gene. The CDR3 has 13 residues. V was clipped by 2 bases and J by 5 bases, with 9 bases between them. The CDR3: CASSLIREYGYTF. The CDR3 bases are TGTGCCAGCAGCTTAATACGAGAGTATGGCTACACCTTC.

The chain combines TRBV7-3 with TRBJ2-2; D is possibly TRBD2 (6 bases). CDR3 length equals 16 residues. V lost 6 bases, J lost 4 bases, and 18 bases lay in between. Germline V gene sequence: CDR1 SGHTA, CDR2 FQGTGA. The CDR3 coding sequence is TGTGCCAGCAGTTTACAGGCCGGGGGACGCACCGGGGAGCTGTTTTTT. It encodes CASSLQAGGRTGELFF.

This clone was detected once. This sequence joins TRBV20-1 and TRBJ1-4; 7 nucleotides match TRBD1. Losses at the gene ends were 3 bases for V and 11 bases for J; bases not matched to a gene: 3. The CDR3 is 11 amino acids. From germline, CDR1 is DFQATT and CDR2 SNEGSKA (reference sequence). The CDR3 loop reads CSASTGEKLFF. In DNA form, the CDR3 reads TGCAGTGCTAGTACAGGGGAGAAACTGTTTTTT.

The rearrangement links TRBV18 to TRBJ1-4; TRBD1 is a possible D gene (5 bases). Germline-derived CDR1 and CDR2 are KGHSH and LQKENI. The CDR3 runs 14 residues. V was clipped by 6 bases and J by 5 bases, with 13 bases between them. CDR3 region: CASSGQIRNEKLFF. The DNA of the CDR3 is TGTGCCAGCTCTGGACAAATTAGGAATGAAAAACTGTTTTTT.

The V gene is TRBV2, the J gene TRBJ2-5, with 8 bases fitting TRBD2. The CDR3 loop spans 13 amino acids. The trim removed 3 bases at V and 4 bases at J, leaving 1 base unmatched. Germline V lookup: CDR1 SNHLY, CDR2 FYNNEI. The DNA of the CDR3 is TGTGCCAGCAGTGACCTAGCGGGAGAGACCCAGTACTTC. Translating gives CASSDLAGETQYF. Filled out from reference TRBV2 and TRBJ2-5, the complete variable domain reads EPEVTQTPSHQVTQMGQEVILRCVPISNHLYFYWYRQILGQKVEFLVSFYNNEISEKSEIFDDQFSVERPDGSNFTLKIRSTKLEDSAMYFCASSDLAGETQYFGPGTRLLVL.

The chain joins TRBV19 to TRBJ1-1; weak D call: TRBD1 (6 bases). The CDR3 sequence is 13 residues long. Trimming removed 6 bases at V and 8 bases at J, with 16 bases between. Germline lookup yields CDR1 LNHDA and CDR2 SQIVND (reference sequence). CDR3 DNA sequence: TGTGCCAGTAGGTGGTCAGGGGCAAGGGAAGCTTTCTTT. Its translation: CASRWSGAREAFF.

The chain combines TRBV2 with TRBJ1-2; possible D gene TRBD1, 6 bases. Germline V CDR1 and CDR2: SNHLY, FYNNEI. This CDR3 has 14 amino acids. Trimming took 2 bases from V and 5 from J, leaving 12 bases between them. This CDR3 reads CASSERAQGYGYTF. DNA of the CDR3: TGTGCCAGCAGTGAAAGGGCACAGGGTTATGGCTACACCTTC.

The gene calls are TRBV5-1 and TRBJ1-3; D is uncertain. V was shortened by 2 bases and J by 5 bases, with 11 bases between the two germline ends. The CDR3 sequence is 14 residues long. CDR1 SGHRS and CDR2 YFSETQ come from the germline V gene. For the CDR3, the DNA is TGCGCCAGCAGCTTTGACCGAGGGAGAAACACCATATATTTT. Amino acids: CASSFDRGRNTIYF. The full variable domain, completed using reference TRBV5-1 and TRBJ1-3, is KAGVTQTPRYLIKTRGQQVTLSCSPISGHRSVSWYQQTPGQGLQFLFEYFSETQRNKGNFPGRFSGRQFSNSRSEMNVSTLELGDSALYLCASSFDRGRNTIYFGEGSWLTVV.

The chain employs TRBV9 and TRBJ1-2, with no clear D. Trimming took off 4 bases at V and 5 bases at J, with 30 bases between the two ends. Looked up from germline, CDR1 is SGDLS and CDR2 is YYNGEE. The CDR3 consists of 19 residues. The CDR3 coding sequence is TGTGCCAGCAGCTCCGGAGGGTCCCAAACCCTAATATTTAGTTATGGCTACACCTTC. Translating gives CASSSGGSQTLIFSYGYTF.